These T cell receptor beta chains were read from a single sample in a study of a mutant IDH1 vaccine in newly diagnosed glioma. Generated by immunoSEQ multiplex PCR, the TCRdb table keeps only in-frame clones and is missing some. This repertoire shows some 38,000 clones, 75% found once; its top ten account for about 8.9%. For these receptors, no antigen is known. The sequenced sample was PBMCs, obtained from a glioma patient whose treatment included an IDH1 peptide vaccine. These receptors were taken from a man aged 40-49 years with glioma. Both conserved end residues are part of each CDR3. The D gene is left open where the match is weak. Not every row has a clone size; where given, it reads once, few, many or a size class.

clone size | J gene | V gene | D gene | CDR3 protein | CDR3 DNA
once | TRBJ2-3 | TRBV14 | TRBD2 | CASSQVRELAGENTQYF | TGTGCCAGCAGCCAAGTGCGCGAGCTAGCGGGAGAAAATACGCAGTATTTT
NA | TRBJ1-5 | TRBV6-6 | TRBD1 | CASSHDRAGNQPQHF | TGTGCCAGCAGCCACGACAGGGCGGGCAATCAGCCCCAGCATTTT
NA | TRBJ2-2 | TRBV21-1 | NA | CASSATPDRYTGELFF | TGTGCCAGCAGCGCAACTCCGGACCGATACACCGGGGAGCTGTTTTTT
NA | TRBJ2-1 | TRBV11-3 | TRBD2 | CASSLDLAGHNEQFF | TGTGCCAGCAGCTTAGACCTAGCGGGTCACAATGAGCAGTTCTTC
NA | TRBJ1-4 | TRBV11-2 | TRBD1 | CASSQYGTGDEKLFF | TGTGCCAGCAGCCAATACGGGACAGGGGATGAAAAACTGTTTTTT
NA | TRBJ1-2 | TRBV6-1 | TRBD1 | CASRAGTGGGYTF | TGTGCCAGCAGAGCCGGGACAGGGGGCGGCTACACCTTC
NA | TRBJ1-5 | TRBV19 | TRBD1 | CASSPQGASQPQHF | TGTGCCAGTAGTCCCCAGGGGGCGAGTCAGCCCCAGCATTTT
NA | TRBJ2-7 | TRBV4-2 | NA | CASSQDIIEDTPYEQYF | TGTGCCAGCAGCCAAGATATTATTGAGGACACCCCCTACGAGCAGTACTTC
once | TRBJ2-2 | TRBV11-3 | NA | CASSFNQGLGELFF | TGTGCCAGCAGCTTTAATCAGGGCTTAGGGGAGCTGTTTTTT
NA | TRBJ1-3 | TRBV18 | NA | CASSQGNSGNTIYF | TGTGCCAGCTCACAGGGAAACTCTGGAAACACCATATATTTT
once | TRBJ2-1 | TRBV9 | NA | CASSVGSQGIDNEQFF | TGTGCCAGCAGCGTAGGGAGTCAGGGAATCGACAATGAGCAGTTCTTC
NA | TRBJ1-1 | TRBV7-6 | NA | CASSQPPGSEAFF | TGTGCCAGCAGCCAGCCTCCGGGCAGTGAAGCTTTCTTT
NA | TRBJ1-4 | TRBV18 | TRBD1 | CASSRGQANEKLFF | TGTGCCAGCTCACGGGGACAGGCTAATGAAAAACTGTTTTTT
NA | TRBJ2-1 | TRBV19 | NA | CASSIGRGRESNNEQFF | TGTGCCAGTAGTATAGGTCGCGGTCGGGAATCGAACAATGAGCAGTTCTTC
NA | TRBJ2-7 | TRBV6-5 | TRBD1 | CASSWVGTAPYEQYF | TGTGCCAGCAGTTGGGTCGGGACAGCACCCTACGAGCAGTACTTC
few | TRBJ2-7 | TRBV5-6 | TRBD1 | CASSLAGTGFHEQYF | TGTGCCAGCAGCTTGGCCGGGACAGGATTCCACGAGCAGTACTTC
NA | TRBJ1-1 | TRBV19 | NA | CASSPLGGGYGRTDNQAFF | TGTGCCAGTAGTCCTCTCGGGGGTGGATACGGGAGAACAGATAACCAAGCTTTCTTT
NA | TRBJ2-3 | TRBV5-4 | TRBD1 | CASSLRTGVDTQYF | TGTGCCAGCAGCTTACGGACAGGGGTCGATACGCAGTATTTT
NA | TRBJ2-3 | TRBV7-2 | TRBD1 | CASSPRRQGATDTQYF | TGTGCCAGCAGCCCGCGAAGACAGGGGGCAACAGATACGCAGTATTTT
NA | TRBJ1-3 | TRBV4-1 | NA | CASSQERRRPSGNTIYF | TGCGCCAGCAGCCAAGAAAGGCGCAGGCCGTCTGGAAACACCATATATTTT
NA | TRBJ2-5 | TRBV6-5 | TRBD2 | CASSYSTSGWEETQYF | TGTGCCAGCAGTTACTCGACTAGCGGGTGGGAAGAGACCCAGTACTTC
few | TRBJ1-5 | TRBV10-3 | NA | CAISESGDQPQHF | TGTGCCATCAGTGAGTCGGGGGATCAGCCCCAGCATTTT
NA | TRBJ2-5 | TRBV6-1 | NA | CASRDLTGHQETQYF | TGTGCCAGCAGAGACCTTACGGGACACCAAGAGACCCAGTACTTC
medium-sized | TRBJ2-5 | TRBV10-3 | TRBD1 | CAISGDRGGLADQETQYF | TGTGCCATCAGTGGGGACAGGGGGGGACTAGCTGACCAAGAGACCCAGTACTTC
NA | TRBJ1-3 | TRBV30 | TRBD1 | CAWSLDPRDRIYTGNTIYF | TGTGCCTGGAGTCTTGACCCCCGGGACAGGATTTACACTGGAAACACCATATATTTT
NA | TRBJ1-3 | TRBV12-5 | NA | CASGWGSGNTIYF | TGTGCTAGTGGATGGGGATCCGGAAACACCATATATTTT
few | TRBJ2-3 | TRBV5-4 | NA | CASSSGSGEVTDTQYF | TGTGCCAGCAGCTCGGGCAGTGGTGAGGTTACAGATACGCAGTATTTT
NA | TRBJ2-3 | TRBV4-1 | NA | CASSPTGGLADTQYF | TGCGCCAGCAGCCCGACCGGCGGGCTGGCAGATACGCAGTATTTT
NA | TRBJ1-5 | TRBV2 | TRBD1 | CASSTDRGYQPQHF | TGTGCCAGCAGCACTGACAGGGGTTATCAGCCCCAGCATTTT
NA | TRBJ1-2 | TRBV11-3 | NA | CASSLGPAGDDYGYTF | TGTGCCAGCAGCTTAGGGCCCGCAGGGGACGACTATGGCTACACCTTC